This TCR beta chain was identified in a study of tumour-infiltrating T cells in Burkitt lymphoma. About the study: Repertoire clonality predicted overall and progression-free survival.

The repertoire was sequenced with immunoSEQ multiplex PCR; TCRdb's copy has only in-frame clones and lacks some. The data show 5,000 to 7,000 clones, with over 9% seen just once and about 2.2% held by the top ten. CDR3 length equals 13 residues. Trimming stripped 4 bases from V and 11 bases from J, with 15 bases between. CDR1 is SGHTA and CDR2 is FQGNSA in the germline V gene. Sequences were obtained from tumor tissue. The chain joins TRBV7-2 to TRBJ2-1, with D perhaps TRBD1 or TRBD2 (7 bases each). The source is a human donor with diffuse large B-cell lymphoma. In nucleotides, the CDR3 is TGTGCCAGCAGCTCAGGGGGGGGAATACAGCAGTTCTTC. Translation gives CASSSGGGIQQFF.